The rows below give T cell receptor beta chains drawn from one sample of a study of T cells in Graves' hyperthyroidism and ophthalmopathy. From the multiplex PCR reads, TCRdb called clonotypes with MiXCR, one entry per CDR3 protein. Altogether over 250,000 distinct CDR3 sequences are present, less than 30% being singletons, with the ten largest covering about 30%. Material: blood. These receptors all stem from a man aged 40-49 years with Graves' hyperthyroidism that later progressed to Graves' ophthalmopathy. Both conserved end residues are trimmed from each CDR3. Rows may omit the clone size; those that give it use once, few, many or a size class.

V: TRBV6-4
size: many
CDR3: ASSPGQNTGELF

V: TRBV28
size: many
CDR3: ASSYQGLRQETQY

V: TRBV19
size: once
CDR3: ASGEGVGTEAF

V: TRBV30
size: few
CDR3: AWRAAGTSHRGSTQY

V: TRBV5-1
size: many
CDR3: ASSNDGTYEQY

V: TRBV11-3
size: .
CDR3: ASSSMNRSRELF

V: TRBV6-2/TRBV6-3
size: .
CDR3: ASSYRGEFQETQY

V: TRBV2
size: many
CDR3: ASSIAGVSTGELF

V: TRBV6-4
size: .
CDR3: ASSYVEEYVYT

V: TRBV19
size: many
CDR3: ASSIGQAYNEQF

V: TRBV10-3
size: many
CDR3: AISAERKQGARGPQH

V: TRBV12-3/TRBV12-4
size: many
CDR3: ASSHRGFYSNQPQH

V: TRBV20-1
size: many
CDR3: SARVRNGYT

V: TRBV6-1
size: many
CDR3: ASIRIAGGGETQY

V: TRBV27
size: .
CDR3: ASSAAVGLAHSEQY

V: TRBV6-2/TRBV6-3
size: .
CDR3: ASSYLTGGNQPQH

V: TRBV2
size: many
CDR3: ASSAARGQYEQY

V: TRBV7-3
size: .
CDR3: ASRRTESNTGELF

V: TRBV12-3/TRBV12-4
size: .
CDR3: ASSFKANYGYT

V: TRBV6-5
size: many
CDR3: ASSYKVGRDSYEQY

V: TRBV12-3/TRBV12-4
size: many
CDR3: ASSLRQLGETQY

V: TRBV9
size: many
CDR3: ASSAGGRNEAF

V: TRBV15
size: many
CDR3: ATSGAGEQY

V: TRBV2
size: many
CDR3: ASSLQGNSGELF

V: TRBV20-1
size: .
CDR3: SAPPHSGTQETQY

V: TRBV6-1
size: .
CDR3: ASVPRQSSYEQY

V: TRBV19
size: many
CDR3: ASHTTGGSDSNQPQH

V: TRBV18
size: many
CDR3: ASSPKDRVDTEAF

V: TRBV24-1
size: .
CDR3: ATSDLNRDETQY

V: TRBV12-3/TRBV12-4
size: .
CDR3: ASRTGVIQPQH

V: TRBV6-2/TRBV6-3
size: .
CDR3: ASRPGSGSGNTIY

V: TRBV19
size: many
CDR3: ASSISGNYEQY

V: TRBV29-1
size: .
CDR3: SVETDRGEVKNGYT

V: TRBV18
size: many
CDR3: ASSPSRADGPQH

V: TRBV28
size: few
CDR3: ASSLSDPANIQY

V: TRBV6-1
size: many
CDR3: ASRVNDRVYGYT

V: TRBV28
size: .
CDR3: ASSGDEQY

V: TRBV10-3
size: .
CDR3: AIGGAGRTEAF

V: TRBV28
size: many
CDR3: ASSRQGKAGYT

V: TRBV29-1
size: many
CDR3: SVEGREGTQY

V: TRBV27
size: .
CDR3: ASSATLSEQY

V: TRBV28
size: .
CDR3: ASSLAGAREQY

V: TRBV19
size: many
CDR3: ASSRQKGNQPQH

V: TRBV6-1
size: many
CDR3: ASSADLLPDTQY

V: TRBV20-1
size: .
CDR3: SASLLAGQETQY

V: TRBV20-1
size: many
CDR3: SASPGIGQPQH

V: TRBV6-5
size: .
CDR3: ASSYREGLEQY

V: TRBV29-1
size: many
CDR3: SALESGELF

V: TRBV12-3/TRBV12-4
size: many
CDR3: ASSQGQLQETQY

V: TRBV10-1
size: .
CDR3: ASSESAGEAKNIQY

V: TRBV5-1
size: .
CDR3: ASSLALAANEQY

V: TRBV7-2
size: many
CDR3: ASSPAFTTYGYT

V: TRBV12-3/TRBV12-4
size: many
CDR3: ASSFGANTEAF

V: TRBV12-3/TRBV12-4
size: .
CDR3: ASSGRGRGYT

V: TRBV12-3/TRBV12-4
size: many
CDR3: ASSLQEDTEAF

V: TRBV13
size: many
CDR3: ASSPPGQGGYEQY

V: TRBV10-3
size: many
CDR3: ATHRYPRTGANVLT

V: TRBV20-1
size: many
CDR3: SARGGEKLF